The 8 T cell receptor beta chains listed next were all sequenced from one sample in a study of blood T cell repertoires in COVID-19. TCRdb's copy holds only in-frame clones and misses some; the assay was immunoSEQ multiplex PCR. This sample has 250,000 to 350,000 clones, with 89% found just once. The sequenced sample consisted of peripheral blood. The origin of the receptors is a woman in her sixties with acute or convalescent COVID-19.

V usage is TRBV13 and J usage is TRBJ2-7; D not resolved. CDR1 is PRHDT, CDR2 FYEKMQ, per germline (reference sequence). CDR3 length: 16 amino acids. V shed 5 bases and J shed 3 bases, with 20 bases lying between them. CDR3 bases: TGTGCCAGCAGCGCCCATGCCAGCGCGCGAGACTACGAGCAGTACTTC. As protein: CASSAHASARDYEQYF.

The gene calls are TRBV5-6 and TRBJ2-5, with a possible D match to TRBD2 (5 bases). CDR1 is SGHDT and CDR2 is YYEEEE in the germline V gene. V was shortened by 4 bases and J by 4 bases, with 11 bases between the two germline ends. This CDR3 spans 13 amino acids. CDR3 sequence reads: CASSPEAGETQYF. CDR3 nucleotide sequence: TGTGCCAGCAGCCCGGAGGCCGGAGAGACCCAGTACTTC. The complete variable domain, with remaining parts taken from reference TRBV5-6 and TRBJ2-5, reads DAGVTQSPTHLIKTRGQQVTLRCSPKSGHDTVSWYQQALGQGPQFIFQYYEEEERQRGNFPDRFSGHQFPNYSSELNVNALLLGDSALYLCASSPEAGETQYFGPGTRLLVL.

As DNA, the CDR3 is TGTGCCAGCAGCGTAGAATTAGCGGGGGCCTGGGGGAATGAGCAGTTCTTC. It yields the protein CASSVELAGAWGNEQFF. The chain employs TRBV9 and TRBJ2-1, with 9 nucleotides matching TRBD2. This CDR3 is 17 amino acids long. With 0 bases clipped from V and 7 bases from J, the junction kept 11 bases outside the gene matches. The germline V gene has CDR1 SGDLS and CDR2 YYNGEE.

CDR3 residues: CASSPLAGVSTDTQYF. In DNA, the CDR3 is TGTGCCAGCAGCCCCCTCGCGGGGGTGAGCACAGATACGCAGTATTTT. V and J are TRBV7-2 and TRBJ2-3, with TRBD2 matching over 7 bases. Germline trimming cut 5 bases from V and 0 bases from J; bases unmatched to any gene: 8. Germline CDR1 SGHTA, CDR2 FQGNSA. This CDR3 is built from 16 residues.

The chain couples TRBV7-2 to TRBJ1-2, with 9 nucleotides matching TRBD1. V dropped 6 bases and J dropped 4; count of bases not matched to a gene: 6. This CDR3 spans 14 amino acids. CDR1 and CDR2 from the germline V gene are SGHTA and FQGNSA. In DNA, the CDR3 is TGTGCCAGCAGTCCTACAGGGGGCAGCTATGGCTACACCTTC. Translation gives CASSPTGGSYGYTF.

This clone was recorded a few times. The chain uses TRBV10-3 and TRBJ2-1, with 10 positions matching TRBD2. The ends lost 5 bases at V and 4 bases at J; junction bases unmatched: 5. Germline values: CDR1 ENHRY, CDR2 SYGVKD. The CDR3 runs to 15 residues. CDR3 region: CAISPGTSAYNEQFF. The DNA for the CDR3 is TGTGCCATCAGTCCGGGGACTAGCGCTTACAATGAGCAGTTCTTC.

This clone appeared a few times. V is TRBV12-3 or TRBV12-4 and J is TRBJ1-2; TRBD1 agrees at 9 bases. Losses at the gene ends were 6 bases for V and 7 bases for J; bases not matched to a gene: 3. This CDR3 is built from 12 residues. The CDR3 region is CASSSDRGGYTF. The CDR3 region has the DNA TGTGCCAGCAGCTCGGACAGGGGTGGCTACACCTTC.

The J gene is TRBJ2-5, the V gene TRBV18, with 8 nucleotides matching TRBD1. In germline, CDR1 is KGHSH, CDR2 LQKENI. V lost 5 bases and J lost 1; bases outside the gene matches: 0. CDR3 size: 13 residues. In DNA, the CDR3 is TGTGCCAGCTCAGGACAGGGCCAAGAGACCCAGTACTTC. Residues: CASSGQGQETQYF.